The clone carrying this TCR beta chain was picked up many times. Its antigen remains unidentified. This entry comes from a study of T cells in Graves' hyperthyroidism and ophthalmopathy. Findings and limits, study-wide: Ophthalmopathy and stable hyperthyroidism were separated by a 13 V-J model.

The CDR3 contains 13 residues. The V gene lost 4 bases and the J gene lost 5 bases, with 6 bases spanning the gap. Germline values: CDR1 KGHSH, CDR2 LQKENI. RNA transcripts provided the source from which TCR beta CDR3 regions were amplified. During a first-round RT-PCR of the TCR CDR3, the HTBI primer set was used. TCRdb used MiXCR to reprocess the multiplex PCR reads, holding one entry per CDR3 protein. Of about 400,000 distinct CDR3 sequences listed, about 14% were seen once; the top ten hold 15% to 20%. The source material was blood. The TCR originated in a woman in her thirties with Graves' ophthalmopathy. V gene TRBV18 combines with J gene TRBJ1-6; D gene ambiguous. CDR3 bases: TGTGCCAGCTCACAGGGTGATAATTCACCCCTCCACTTT. Translated: CASSQGDNSPLHF. Filled out from reference TRBV18 and TRBJ1-6, the complete variable domain reads NAGVMQNPRHLVRRRGQEARLRCSPMKGHSHVYWYRQLPEEGLKFMVYLQKENIIDESGMPKERFSAEFPKEGPSILRIQQVVRGDSAAYFCASSQGDNSPLHFGNGTRLTVT.